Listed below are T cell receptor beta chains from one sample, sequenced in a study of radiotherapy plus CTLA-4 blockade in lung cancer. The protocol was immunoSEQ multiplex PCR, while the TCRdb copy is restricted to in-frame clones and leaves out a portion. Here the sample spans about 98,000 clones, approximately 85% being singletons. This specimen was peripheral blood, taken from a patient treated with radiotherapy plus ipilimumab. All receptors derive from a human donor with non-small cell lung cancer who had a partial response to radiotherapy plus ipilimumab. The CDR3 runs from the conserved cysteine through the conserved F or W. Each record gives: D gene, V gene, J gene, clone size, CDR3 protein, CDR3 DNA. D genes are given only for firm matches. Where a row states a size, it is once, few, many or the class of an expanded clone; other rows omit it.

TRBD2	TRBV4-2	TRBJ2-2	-	CASSRGTSGSPNTGELFF	TGTGCCAGCAGCCGCGGGACTAGCGGGAGTCCGAACACCGGGGAGCTGTTTTTT
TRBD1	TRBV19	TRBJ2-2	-	CASSILDRGGAGELFF	TGTGCCAGTAGTATTCTGGACAGGGGAGGGGCCGGGGAGCTGTTTTTT
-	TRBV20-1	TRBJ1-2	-	CRPAGADGYTF	TGCAGACCCGCGGGGGCAGATGGCTACACCTTC
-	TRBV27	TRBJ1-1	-	CASSPLGQLGTEAFF	TGTGCCAGCAGTCCCCTAGGACAGCTTGGCACTGAAGCTTTCTTT
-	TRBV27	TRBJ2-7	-	CASSLVSSYEQYF	TGTGCCAGCAGTTTGGTCAGCTCCTACGAGCAGTACTTC
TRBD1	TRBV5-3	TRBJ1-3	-	CARSLPGDRDSGNTIYF	TGTGCCAGAAGCTTGCCTGGGGACAGGGACTCTGGAAACACCATATATTTT
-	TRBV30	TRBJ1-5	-	CAWSVYERNQPQHF	TGTGCCTGGAGTGTCTACGAGCGGAATCAGCCCCAGCATTTT
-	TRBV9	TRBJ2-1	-	CASSVEQGVFEGGPNEQFF	TGTGCCAGCAGCGTAGAACAGGGGGTTTTTGAGGGAGGGCCTAATGAGCAGTTCTTC
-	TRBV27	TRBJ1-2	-	CASSRSGFYGYTF	TGTGCCAGCAGCCGCAGCGGGTTCTATGGCTACACCTTC
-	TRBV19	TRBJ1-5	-	CASSIDRTRATNQPQHF	TGTGCCAGTAGTATAGATCGAACCAGGGCTACCAATCAGCCCCAGCATTTT
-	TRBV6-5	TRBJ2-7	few	CASTLDGGGNEQYF	TGTGCCAGCACCTTGGACGGTGGGGGGAACGAGCAGTACTTC
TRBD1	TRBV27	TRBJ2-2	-	CASSLKGQGAGTGELFF	TGTGCCAGCAGTTTAAAAGGGCAGGGGGCGGGCACCGGGGAGCTGTTTTTT
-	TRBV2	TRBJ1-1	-	CASSEKGQEERAFF	TGTGCCAGCAGTGAAAAGGGGCAGGAAGAGCGAGCTTTCTTT
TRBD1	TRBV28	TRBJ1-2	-	CASSFRDGTGLGYTF	TGTGCCAGCAGTTTCAGGGATGGGACAGGGTTAGGCTACACCTTC
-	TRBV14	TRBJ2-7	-	CASSQADIYEQYF	TGTGCCAGCAGCCAGGCTGACATCTACGAGCAGTACTTC
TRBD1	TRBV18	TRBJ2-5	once	CASSTYGDRLETQYF	TGTGCCAGCTCAACCTACGGGGACAGGCTAGAGACCCAGTACTTC
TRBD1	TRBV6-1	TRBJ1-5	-	CASSTRQGAGQPQHF	TGTGCCAGCAGTACACGACAGGGGGCGGGTCAGCCCCAGCATTTT
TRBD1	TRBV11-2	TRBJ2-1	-	CASSLPGTGGYNEQFF	TGTGCCAGCAGCCTACCCGGGACAGGGGGCTACAATGAGCAGTTCTTC
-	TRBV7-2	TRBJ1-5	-	CASSPDRFNQPQHF	TGTGCCAGCAGCCCCGACAGATTTAATCAGCCCCAGCATTTT
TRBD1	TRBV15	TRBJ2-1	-	CATSRPGRGGIDEQFF	TGTGCCACCAGCAGACCAGGGAGAGGGGGCATTGATGAGCAGTTCTTC
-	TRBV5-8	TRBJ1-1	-	CASSFRQGTPFF	TGTGCCAGCAGCTTTAGGCAGGGTACTCCTTTCTTT
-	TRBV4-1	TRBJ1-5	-	CASSQEGAGYSNQPQHF	TGCGCCAGCAGCCAAGAGGGGGCAGGGTATAGCAATCAGCCCCAGCATTTT